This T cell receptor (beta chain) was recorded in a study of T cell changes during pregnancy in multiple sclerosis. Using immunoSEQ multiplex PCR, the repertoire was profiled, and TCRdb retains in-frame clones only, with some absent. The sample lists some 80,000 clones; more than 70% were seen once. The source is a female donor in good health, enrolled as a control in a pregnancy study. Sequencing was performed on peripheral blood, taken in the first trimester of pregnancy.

The CDR3 sequence: CASSYQAGALDTQYF. The CDR3 nucleotides are TGTGCCAGCAGTTACCAAGCGGGAGCATTAGATACGCAGTATTTT. The chain uses TRBV6-5 and TRBJ2-3; the match to TRBD2 covers 8 bases. The CDR3 loop spans 15 amino acids. Germline CDR1 reads MNHEY; CDR2 reads SVGAGI. V lost 2 bases to trimming and J lost 5 bases; unmatched junction nucleotides: 6.